This T cell receptor beta chain is drawn from a study of brain T cells in children with intractable seizures. Profiling relied on immunoSEQ multiplex PCR, and the TCRdb table lists in-frame clones only, not all of them. The sample has approximately 60,000 clones, roughly 95% seen once; the top ten hold 0.3% to 0.45%. CDR3 length: 13 amino acids. Unmatched junction bases numbered 4, after V lost 5 bases and J lost 5 bases. This TCR was recovered from a boy younger than two with focal cortical dysplasia and intractable seizures. The specimen comprised peripheral blood, sampled at surgery. This chain joins TRBV12-3 or TRBV12-4 and TRBJ1-1, with TRBD1 matching over 8 bases. CDR3 sequence (DNA): TGTGCCAGCAGTACAGGGGGGCTGACTGAAGCTTTCTTT. This translates into CASSTGGLTEAFF.